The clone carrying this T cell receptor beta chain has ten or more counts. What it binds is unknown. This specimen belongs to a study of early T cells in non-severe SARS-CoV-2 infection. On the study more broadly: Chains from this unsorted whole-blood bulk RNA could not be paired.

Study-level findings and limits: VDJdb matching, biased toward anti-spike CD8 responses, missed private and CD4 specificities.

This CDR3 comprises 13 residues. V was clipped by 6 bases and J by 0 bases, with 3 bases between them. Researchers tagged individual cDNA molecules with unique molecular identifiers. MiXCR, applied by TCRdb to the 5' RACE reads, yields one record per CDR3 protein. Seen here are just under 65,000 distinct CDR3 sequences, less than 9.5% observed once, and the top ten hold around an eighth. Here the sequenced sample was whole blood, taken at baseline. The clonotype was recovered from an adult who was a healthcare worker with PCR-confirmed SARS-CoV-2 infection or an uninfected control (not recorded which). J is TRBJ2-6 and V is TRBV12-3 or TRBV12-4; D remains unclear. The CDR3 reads CASRVSGANVLTF. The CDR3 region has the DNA TGTGCCAGCAGGGTCTCTGGGGCCAACGTCCTGACTTTC.